This TCR beta chain appears in the sequencing data of a study of regulatory T cells in long-lasting Graves disease. CDR3 length: 16 amino acids. V lost 3 bases to trimming and J lost 0 bases; unmatched junction nucleotides: 5. CDR1 and CDR2 from the germline V gene are SGHRS and YFSETQ. Time point described: persistent/refractory GD, antithyroid drugs over 5 years with positive TRAb. Construction of the TCR library relied on RNA isolated from PBMCs. Patients came through an endocrinology department, and that department was in Xi'an, China. General observations from the study: Persistent disease favored TRBV28, TRBJ1-2 and TRBJ2-5. Authors noted too few samples as a limitation. The persistent group shared around 2,600 public clonotypes, more than the approximately 970 shared by new patients.

This clonotype was picked up many times. Its antigen is unknown. Library construction for TCR beta used iRepertoire HTBI primers and Arm-PCR of CDR3 regions. One entry per CDR3 protein results from TCRdb running MiXCR on the multiplex PCR reads. This table has 400,000 to 600,000 distinct CDR3 sequences, under 25% appearing once. The V call is TRBV5-1, the J call TRBJ1-5, with 8 bases lining up with TRBD1. Here the sequenced sample was peripheral blood mononuclear cells (PBMCs), taken when the disease was refractory, from a patient treated with antithyroid drugs. This TCR was sampled from a female donor with Graves disease. CDR3 residues: CASSSPTGASNQPQHF. The CDR3 DNA reads TGCGCCAGCAGCTCCCCGACAGGGGCTAGCAATCAGCCCCAGCATTTT.